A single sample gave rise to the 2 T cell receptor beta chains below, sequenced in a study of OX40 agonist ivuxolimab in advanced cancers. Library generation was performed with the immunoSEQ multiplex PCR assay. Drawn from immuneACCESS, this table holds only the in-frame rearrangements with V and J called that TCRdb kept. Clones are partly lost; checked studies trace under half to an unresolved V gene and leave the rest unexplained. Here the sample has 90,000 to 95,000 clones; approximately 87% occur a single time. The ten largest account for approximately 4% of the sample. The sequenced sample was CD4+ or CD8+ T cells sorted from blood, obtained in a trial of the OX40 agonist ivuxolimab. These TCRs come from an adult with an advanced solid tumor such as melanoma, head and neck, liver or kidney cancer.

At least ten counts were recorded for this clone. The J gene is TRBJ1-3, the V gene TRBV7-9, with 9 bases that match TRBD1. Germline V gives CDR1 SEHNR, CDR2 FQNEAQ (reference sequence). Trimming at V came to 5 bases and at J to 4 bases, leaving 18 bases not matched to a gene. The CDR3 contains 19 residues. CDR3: CASSPTGGDLSGSGNTIYF. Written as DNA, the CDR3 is TGTGCCAGCAGCCCCACAGGGGGCGACTTAAGCGGATCGGGAAACACCATATATTTT.

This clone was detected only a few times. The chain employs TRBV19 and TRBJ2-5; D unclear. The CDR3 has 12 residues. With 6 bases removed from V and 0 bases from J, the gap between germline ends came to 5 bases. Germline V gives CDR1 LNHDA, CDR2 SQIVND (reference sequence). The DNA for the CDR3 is TGTGCCAGTAGGAGGAACCAAGAGACCCAGTACTTC. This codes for CASRRNQETQYF.